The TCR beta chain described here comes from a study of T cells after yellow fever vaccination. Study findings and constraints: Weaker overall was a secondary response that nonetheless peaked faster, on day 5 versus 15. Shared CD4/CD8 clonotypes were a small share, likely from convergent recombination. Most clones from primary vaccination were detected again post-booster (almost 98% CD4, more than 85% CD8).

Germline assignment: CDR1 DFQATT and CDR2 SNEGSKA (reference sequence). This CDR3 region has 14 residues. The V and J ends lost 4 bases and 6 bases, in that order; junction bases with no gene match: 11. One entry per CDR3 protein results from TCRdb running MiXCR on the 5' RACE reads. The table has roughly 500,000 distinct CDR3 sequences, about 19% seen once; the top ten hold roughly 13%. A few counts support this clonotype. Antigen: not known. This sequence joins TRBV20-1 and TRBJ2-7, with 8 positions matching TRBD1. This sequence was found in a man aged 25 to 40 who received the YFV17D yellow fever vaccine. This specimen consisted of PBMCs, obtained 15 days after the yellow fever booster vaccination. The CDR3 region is CSAKATGVGSEQYF. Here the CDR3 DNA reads TGCAGTGCTAAAGCGACAGGGGTTGGAAGCGAGCAGTACTTC.